Included here is one TCR beta chain sequence, with context. The target antigen is unknown. The CDR3 runs 17 residues. The germline gives CDR1 MGHRA, CDR2 YSYEKL. The V end lost 0 bases, the J end lost 3 bases, and 15 bases lay between the germline ends. These data belong to a study of T cell responses to AZD1222 COVID-19 vaccine. The assay was immunoSEQ multiplex PCR, and TCRdb's table has in-frame clones only and misses some. The table lists approximately 96,000 clones, 75% to 95% of them singletons. Overall study results and limits: The CD4 TCRs associated with vaccination extended across spike and predominated at 160-218 and 743-854. Donors in the cohort were predominantly white British and more often female, and clonal diversity was possibly underestimated.

Sequencing was performed on peripheral blood, taken 28 days after the second AZD1222 dose. V is TRBV4-1 and J is TRBJ2-1; perhaps D is TRBD1 or TRBD2 (5 bases each). This clonotype originated in an adult who received the AZD1222 COVID-19 vaccine. For the CDR3, the DNA is TGCGCCAGCAGCCAAGAGGGGACCCAGGTGGGCTACAATGAGCAGTTCTTC. Encoded protein: CASSQEGTQVGYNEQFF.